This passage covers 22 T cell receptor beta chains from one sample sequenced in a study of pediatric ulcerative colitis. Repertoires were generated with immunoSEQ multiplex PCR, while TCRdb's copy carries only in-frame clones and drops some. The profile shows around 64,000 clones, less than 90% of them singletons. The sample consisted of blood. Receptors originate from a boy aged 5 to 17 with severe ulcerative colitis.

The rearrangement links TRBV7-2 to TRBJ2-7; D perhaps matches TRBD2 (6 bases). CDR3 length equals 13 residues. Trimming left V 3 bases short and J 7 bases short, with 13 bases between. Germline V gene sequence: CDR1 SGHTA, CDR2 FQGNSA. This CDR3 is CASSFRTNFEQYF. For the CDR3, the DNA is TGTGCCAGCAGCTTTAGGACTAACTTTGAGCAGTACTTC.

V usage is TRBV7-6 and J usage is TRBJ1-4; 10 positions match TRBD1. Looked up from germline, CDR1 is SGHVS and CDR2 is FNYEAQ. The CDR3 sequence is 15 residues long. The J segment lost 6 bases and the V segment lost 5 bases, leaving 6 bases of the junction unmatched. CDR3 bases: TGTGCCAGCAGCAAGGCCGGGACAGGGGATGAAAAACTGTTTTTT. Its protein product is CASSKAGTGDEKLFF. The full variable domain, completed using reference TRBV7-6 and TRBJ1-4, is GAGVSQSPRYKVTKRGQDVALRCDPISGHVSLYWYRQALGQGPEFLTYFNYEAQQDKSGLPNDRFSAERPEGSISTLTIQRTEQRDSAMYRCASSKAGTGDEKLFFGSGTQLSVL.

The chain is built from TRBV29-1 and TRBJ1-1; D remains ambiguous. V lost 6 bases and J 9 bases, leaving 17 bases between the germline ends. The CDR3 is 12 residues long. CDR1 is SQVTM and CDR2 is ANQGSEA in the germline V gene. As DNA, the CDR3 is TGCAGCGTATTGTGCGCGGACGGAAAAGCTTTCTTT. This gives the protein CSVLCADGKAFF.

This clone appeared a single time. This rearrangement joins TRBV29-1 to TRBJ2-7; D might be TRBD1 or TRBD2, each matching 5 bases. V shed 6 bases and J shed 1 base, with 16 bases lying between them. CDR1 SQVTM and CDR2 ANQGSEA come from the germline V gene. This CDR3 contains 14 residues. CDR3 region: CSVGARSKSYEQYF. In DNA, the CDR3 is TGCAGCGTCGGGGCACGTAGTAAGTCCTACGAGCAGTACTTC.

The chain is built from TRBV18 and TRBJ2-6; D call uncertain. CDR1 KGHSH and CDR2 LQKENI come from the germline V gene. Trimming took 5 bases from V and 2 from J, leaving 7 bases between them. The CDR3 spans 14 residues. The CDR3 reads CASSAETGANVLTF. The CDR3 nucleotides read TGTGCCAGCTCAGCTGAAACTGGGGCCAACGTCCTGACTTTC.

The chain uses TRBV5-6 and TRBJ1-1; no clear D gene. CDR3 length equals 11 residues. Germline V gene sequence: CDR1 SGHDT, CDR2 YYEEEE. The V and J ends lost 4 bases and 8 bases respectively, with 9 bases between them. CDR3 coding DNA: TGTGCCAGCAGCACAATGGGGGAAGCTTTCTTT. It encodes CASSTMGEAFF.

The chain has TRBV18 and TRBJ2-5; weak D call: TRBD1 (5 bases). Germline values: CDR1 KGHSH, CDR2 LQKENI. The CDR3 runs to 13 residues. Trimming left V 4 bases short and J 3 bases short, with 9 bases between. The CDR3 DNA follows: TGTGCCAGCTCACGAGACAGTAAAGAGACCCAGTACTTC. Its protein is CASSRDSKETQYF. The complete variable domain, with remaining parts taken from reference TRBV18 and TRBJ2-5, reads NAGVMQNPRHLVRRRGQEARLRCSPMKGHSHVYWYRQLPEEGLKFMVYLQKENIIDESGMPKERFSAEFPKEGPSILRIQQVVRGDSAAYFCASSRDSKETQYFGPGTRLLVL.

The chain joins TRBV10-2 to TRBJ1-3, with D possibly being TRBD1 (5 bases). The CDR3 is 15 amino acids. The V and J ends lost 8 bases and 0 bases respectively, with 14 bases between them. Germline V gene lookup returns CDR1 WSHSY and CDR2 SAAADI. The CDR3 nucleotides are TGCGCCAGCGAGGCCTCCCAGGGCTCTGGAAACACCATATATTTT. This sequence encodes CASEASQGSGNTIYF.

V and J are TRBV27 and TRBJ2-3; D may be TRBD1 (5 bases). This CDR3 region has 17 residues. CDR1 is MNHEY, CDR2 SMNVEV, per germline (reference sequence). V gave up 2 bases and J gave up 3 bases, with 18 bases separating them. This CDR3 is CASSLIGQGGRTDTQYF. The CDR3 coding sequence is TGTGCCAGCAGTTTAATCGGCCAGGGCGGAAGGACAGATACGCAGTATTTT.

The rearrangement joins TRBV12-5 to TRBJ2-1; unclear D gene. CDR3 length: 16 amino acids. CDR1 is LGHNT and CDR2 is FRNRAP in the germline V gene. Trimming removed 2 bases from V and 1 base from J, with 12 bases in between. The CDR3 loop is CASGLRDPGSYNEQFF. CDR3 nucleotides: TGTGCTAGTGGTTTGAGGGATCCTGGGTCCTACAATGAGCAGTTCTTC.

This chain connects TRBV7-9 to TRBJ1-5; the D is unclear. The V end lost 5 bases, the J end lost 2 bases, and 10 bases lay between the germline ends. This CDR3 has 14 amino acids. Germline V gives CDR1 SEHNR, CDR2 FQNEAQ (reference sequence). Written as DNA, the CDR3 is TGTGCCAGCAGCCATGGGCTAGGCAATCAGCCCCAGCATTTT. It is translated as CASSHGLGNQPQHF.

CDR3: CASSPWGEETQYF. The CDR3 DNA reads TGTGCCAGCAGCCCGTGGGGGGAAGAGACCCAGTACTTC. The V and J genes are TRBV13 and TRBJ2-5; D possibly corresponds to TRBD2 (6 bases). V was trimmed by 5 bases and J by 3 bases, leaving 10 bases between them. Germline V gives CDR1 PRHDT, CDR2 FYEKMQ (reference sequence). This CDR3 is 13 amino acids long. The full variable domain, completed using reference TRBV13 and TRBJ2-5, is AAGVIQSPRHLIKEKRETATLKCYPIPRHDTVYWYQQGPGQDPQFLISFYEKMQSDKGSIPDRFSAQQFSDYHSELNMSSLELGDSALYFCASSPWGEETQYFGPGTRLLVL.

The V gene is TRBV13, the J gene TRBJ2-1, with 15 bases matching TRBD2. V was pared by 4 bases and J by 5 bases, with 6 bases of the junction left unmatched. The CDR3 is made up of 17 amino acids. Germline CDR1 and CDR2: PRHDT and FYEKMQ (reference sequence). The CDR3 sequence is CASSWGLAGGINNEQFF. The CDR3 bases are TGTGCCAGCAGCTGGGGACTAGCGGGAGGAATAAACAATGAGCAGTTCTTC.

CDR3 sequence: CASSPLPSGSTDTQYF. CDR3 DNA: TGCGCCAGCAGCCCACTCCCTAGCGGGAGCACAGATACGCAGTATTTT. The genes are TRBV5-1 and TRBJ2-3, with 8 positions matching TRBD2. Germline loops: CDR1 SGHRS, CDR2 YFSETQ. This CDR3 contains 16 residues. V dropped 4 bases and J dropped 0; count of bases not matched to a gene: 7.

The rearrangement links TRBV7-9 to TRBJ2-1, with a possible D match to TRBD2 (5 bases). Per germline, CDR1 SEHNR and CDR2 FQNEAQ (reference sequence). V was cut by 10 bases and J by 0 bases, with 13 bases left in between. The CDR3 is 14 residues long. CDR3 loop: CATTRESSYNEQFF. The CDR3, as DNA: TGTGCCACCACTAGAGAGAGCTCCTACAATGAGCAGTTCTTC.

The chain employs TRBV30 and TRBJ1-2; TRBD1 might be the D (6 bases). The V end was cut by 4 bases, the J end by 8 bases, with 20 bases between. Per the germline V gene, CDR1 is GTSNPN and CDR2 is SVGIG (reference sequence). The CDR3 is 14 amino acids. Written as DNA, the CDR3 is TGTGCCTGGATACGGGGGGGGCCCACTAGGGGCTACACCTTC. Translated, it gives CAWIRGGPTRGYTF.

The rearrangement uses TRBV10-3 and TRBJ2-1; 7 bases agree with TRBD2. The V and J ends lost 0 bases and 1 base, in that order; junction bases with no gene match: 6. Germline CDR1 ENHRY, CDR2 SYGVKD. The CDR3 sequence is 17 residues long. The CDR3 coding sequence is TGTGCCATCAGTGAGTCGATGGCGGGAGAATCCTACAATGAGCAGTTCTTC. It codes for CAISESMAGESYNEQFF.

The rearrangement joins TRBV15 to TRBJ2-7; D might be TRBD2 (6 bases). CDR1 and CDR2 from the germline V gene are LNHNV and YYDKDF (reference sequence). CDR3 length equals 14 residues. Trimming stripped 6 bases from V and 2 bases from J, with 14 bases between. In DNA form, the CDR3 reads TGTGCCACCAGTGGTGGGGGGTCCACCTACGAGCAGTACTTC. Amino acids: CATSGGGSTYEQYF.

This sequence joins TRBV10-2 and TRBJ1-1; TRBD1 is a possible D gene (6 bases). Trimming stripped 10 bases from V and 1 base from J, with 10 bases between. The CDR3 runs 12 residues. Germline V CDR1 and CDR2: WSHSY, SAAADI. The CDR3 reads CATTDRNTEAFF. The CDR3 bases are TGCGCCACAACGGACAGGAACACTGAAGCTTTCTTT.

This clone was seen once. The V and J genes are TRBV9 and TRBJ1-2, with 8 bases aligning to TRBD1. The V gene end was trimmed by 4 bases and the J gene end by 8 bases; junction bases not matched to a gene: 4. The CDR3 loop spans 12 amino acids. Germline V gene lookup returns CDR1 SGDLS and CDR2 YYNGEE. The DNA of the CDR3 is TGTGCCAGCAGCACGGACAGGGAGGGCTACACCTTC. Its protein is CASSTDREGYTF.

This chain connects TRBV4-1 to TRBJ2-3; D may be TRBD1 (5 bases). Trimming removed 0 bases at V and 6 bases at J, with 13 bases between. The germline V gene encodes CDR1 MGHRA and CDR2 YSYEKL. CDR3 size: 15 residues. This CDR3 is CASSQEGRGPDTQYF. DNA for the CDR3: TGCGCCAGCAGCCAAGAGGGAAGGGGTCCCGATACGCAGTATTTT.

The J gene is TRBJ2-1, the V gene TRBV9; 13 positions match TRBD2. V dropped 0 bases and J dropped 7; count of bases not matched to a gene: 4. The CDR3 contains 16 residues. CDR1 is SGDLS, CDR2 YYNGEE, per germline. The CDR3 DNA follows: TGTGCCAGCAGCGTAGGAGGGACTAGCGGGACTAATGAGCAGTTCTTC. It codes for CASSVGGTSGTNEQFF.